These 28 T cell receptor beta chains were sequenced from one sample in a study of tumor and adjacent non-tumor tissue in lung cancer. RNA was extracted from bulk tissue without any cell sorting. Three rounds of nested PCR, following a modified ARM-PCR protocol, produced the TCRbeta library. TCRdb analysed the multiplex PCR reads with MiXCR anew, one entry per CDR3 protein. The sample has under 150,000 distinct CDR3 sequences; around two thirds are singletons. Sequenced material: lung tumor tissue. The receptors originated from a man aged 55 to 70 with small cell lung cancer.

This clonotype was seen more than once but under ten times. A much larger clone lies one base from this, so it may be a read error. The V and J genes are TRBV11-2 and TRBJ1-1; TRBD1 might be the D (5 bases). Looked up from germline, CDR1 is SGHAT and CDR2 is FQNNGV. The CDR3 sequence is 14 residues long. The CDR3 region has the DNA TGTACCAGCAGCTTAGAGGGGATTCACACTGAAGCTTTCTTT. Its translation is CTSSLEGIHTEAFF.

This chain joins TRBV11-2 and TRBJ1-1, with D possibly matching TRBD1 (5 bases). Germline lookup yields CDR1 SGHAT and CDR2 FQNNGV. The CDR3 sequence is 13 residues long. Trimming took off 8 bases at V and 6 bases at J, with 16 bases between the two ends. For the CDR3, the DNA is TGTGCCAGCGTCCCAGGGTGGTTATCTGAAGCTTTCTTT. Residues: CASVPGWLSEAFF.

This clonotype was seen more than once but under ten times. The rearrangement uses TRBV12-3 or TRBV12-4 and TRBJ2-7, with D perhaps TRBD2 (6 bases). V lost 3 bases and J lost 2, with 8 bases in between. The CDR3 totals 13 residues. The CDR3 loop is CASSFAGTYEQYF. The CDR3 DNA is TGTGCCAGCAGTTTTGCGGGAACCTACGAGCAGTACTTC.

This chain connects TRBV12-3 or TRBV12-4 to TRBJ2-1, with D perhaps TRBD2 (7 bases). The CDR3 is made up of 14 amino acids. The V and J ends lost 7 bases and 4 bases respectively, with 14 bases between them. The DNA for the CDR3 is TGTGCCAGCATGAGGGGGGGACAATACAATGAGCAGTTCTTC. Translated: CASMRGGQYNEQFF.

A note on this clonotype: It may be a read error: a sequence one base away is much more abundant. The rearrangement uses TRBV20-1 and TRBJ1-4, with 8 bases aligning to TRBD1. The CDR3 spans 15 residues. J gave up 8 bases and V 0 bases, and 8 bases lay outside the gene matches. Germline values: CDR1 DFQATT, CDR2 SNEGSKA (reference sequence). CDR3 nucleotides: TGCAGTGCTAGAGATCAAGGCAGGACAGGGGAAAAACTGTTTTTT. As protein: CSARDQGRTGEKLFF.

This clonotype has ten or more counts. The genes are TRBV20-1 and TRBJ2-1, with a possible D match to TRBD2 (5 bases). Deletions cut 3 bases from V and 1 base from J, with 13 bases between. The CDR3 extends over 15 amino acids. From germline, CDR1 is DFQATT and CDR2 SNEGSKA (reference sequence). The CDR3 nucleotides are TGCAGTGCTAGTGTTTCTAGCAAGTCCTACAATGAGCAGTTCTTC. This encodes CSASVSSKSYNEQFF.

This clonotype was seen only a few times. J is TRBJ1-2 and V is TRBV28; D unclear. The CDR3 extends over 13 amino acids. The ends were cut back, 1 base at V and 3 bases at J, with 6 bases in the middle. Germline V lookup: CDR1 MDHEN, CDR2 SYDVKM. CDR3 residues: CASSLLGYYGYTF. The DNA of the CDR3 is TGTGCCAGCAGTTTATTAGGCTACTATGGCTACACCTTC.

The chain combines TRBV4-2 with TRBJ2-1; 7 nucleotides match TRBD1. This CDR3 is built from 15 residues. The junction had 9 bases not matched to a gene; V was cut back by 0 bases and J by 10 bases. Per germline, CDR1 LGHNA and CDR2 YNFKEQ. The CDR3 DNA follows: TGTGCCAGCAGCCAAGACTCGTCCAGGGGGTGCGAGCAGTTCTTC. This encodes CASSQDSSRGCEQFF.

Comment on this clonotype: This sequence may be a read error, since a much larger clone differs from it by one base. The chain has TRBV7-9 and TRBJ2-5, with D hard to call. The V end lost 4 bases, the J end lost 2 bases, and 8 bases lay between the germline ends. There are 13 residues in the CDR3. CDR1 SEHNR and CDR2 FQNEAQ come from the germline V gene (reference sequence). The DNA of the CDR3 is TGTGCCAGCAGCTCCCCTGATCAAGAGACCCAGTACTTC. Protein product: CASSSPDQETQYF. The full variable domain, in which reference TRBV7-9 and TRBJ2-5 provide the parts outside the CDR3, is DTGVSQNPRHKITKRGQNVTFRCDPISEHNRLYWYRQTLGQGPEFLTYFQNEAQLEKSRLLSDRFSAERPKGSFSTLEIQRTEQGDSAMYLCASSSPDQETQYFGPGTRLLVL.

The rearrangement joins TRBV6-5 to TRBJ2-3; D gene ambiguous. Looked up from germline, CDR1 is MNHEY and CDR2 is SVGAGI. This CDR3 spans 14 amino acids. Trimming took off 11 bases at V and 1 base at J, with 16 bases between the two ends. This CDR3 reads CAGNEEWGTDTQYF. The CDR3, as DNA: TGTGCCGGCAATGAAGAATGGGGCACAGATACGCAGTATTTT.

At least ten counts were recorded for this clonotype. The chain uses TRBV29-1 and TRBJ1-2; D is ambiguous. The length of the CDR3 is 13 residues. CDR1 is SQVTM and CDR2 is ANQGSEA in the germline V gene. Trimming cost V 2 bases and J 2 bases, with 9 bases left between them. CDR3 region: CSVEKTVNYGYTF. The DNA for the CDR3 is TGCAGCGTTGAAAAAACTGTCAACTATGGCTACACCTTC.

For this clonotype: A much larger clonotype is one base distant, so this may be a read error. The chain couples TRBV12-3 or TRBV12-4 to TRBJ2-5, with 7 nucleotides matching TRBD2. The CDR3 length is 16 residues. The CDR3 DNA reads TGTGTCAGCAGCCCAGGAGGTTTTTGGAGCGGGAAGACCCAGTACTTC. Encoded protein: CVSSPGGFWSGKTQYF.

Worth noting for this clonotype: It is likely a read error, because the conserved phenylalanine at the end of the CDR3 is missing. V is TRBV20-1 and J is TRBJ2-5, with D perhaps assigned TRBD1 or TRBD2 (5 bases each). The CDR3 length is 15 residues. Looked up from germline, CDR1 is DFQATT and CDR2 is SNEGSKA (reference sequence). CDR3 in amino acids: CSATPVGTDQVTQYY. In nucleotides, the CDR3 is TGCAGTGCCACACCGGTCGGGACGGACCAAGTGACCCAGTACTAC.

A word on this clonotype: This clone may be a read error of a much larger clone one base away. This chain uses TRBV5-6 with TRBJ2-2; 10 bases match TRBD2. The CDR3 covers 18 residues. CDR1 and CDR2 (germline): SGHDT, YYEEEE. This chain's CDR3 is CVSSLGLAGVRGTGELFF. The CDR3 region has the DNA TGTGTCAGCAGCTTGGGCCTAGCGGGAGTACGCGGCACCGGGGAGCTGTTTTTT.

A note on this clonotype: A junction boundary mismatches the germline segment, possibly from a read error. The gene calls are TRBV6-5 and TRBJ1-6; D is perhaps TRBD1 (6 bases). This CDR3 comprises 15 residues. Germline assignment: CDR1 MNHEY and CDR2 SVGAGI. CDR3 bases: TGTGCCAGCAGTTACTTGAGACAGGATGGTTCACTCCTCCACTTT. It translates to CASSYLRQDGSLLHF.

In this sample, this clonotype turned up once. Given a much more abundant clone one base away, this may be a read error. The chain carries TRBV12-3 or TRBV12-4 and TRBJ2-6; perhaps TRBD2 as D (5 bases). The CDR3 consists of 14 residues. V was trimmed by 10 bases and J by 4 bases, leaving 14 bases between them. CDR3 loop: CANDSPGGANVLTF. CDR3 coding DNA: TGTGCCAACGATTCCCCGGGGGGGGCCAACGTCCTGACTTTC.

On this clonotype itself: Since a much larger clone is just one base distant, this may be a read error. The J gene is TRBJ2-7, the V gene TRBV20-1, with D possibly matching TRBD2 (6 bases). Germline V gene lookup returns CDR1 DFQATT and CDR2 SNEGSKA (reference sequence). This CDR3 region has 14 residues. The CDR3 DNA sequence: TGCAGTGCTGGGGGAGCGGGCCTCTCCTACGAGGAGTACTTC. As protein: CSAGGAGLSYEEYF.

This chain links TRBV28 with TRBJ2-4, with D perhaps TRBD1 or TRBD2 (5 bases each). This CDR3 is built from 16 residues. Trimming took 10 bases from V and 12 from J, leaving 31 bases between them. Germline CDR1 MDHEN, CDR2 SYDVKM. The CDR3 here is CATQGARILAKHTQYF. The CDR3 DNA reads TGTGCCACCCAAGGGGCAAGGATCCTAGCCAAACACACTCAGTACTTC.

The rearrangement links TRBV11-2 to TRBJ2-7; D might be TRBD1 (5 bases). Trimming pared 7 bases from V and 6 bases from J, leaving 13 bases between. Germline V gene sequence: CDR1 SGHAT, CDR2 FQNNGV. The CDR3 loop spans 12 amino acids. The CDR3 DNA follows: TGTGCCAGCAACCTCGACAGAATCGAGCAGTACGTC. It codes for CASNLDRIEQYV.

Notes on this clonotype: A clone one base away is much larger, so this may be a read error. This chain links TRBV6-1 with TRBJ2-7; D remains unclear. V was clipped by 1 base and J by 2 bases, with 12 bases between them. The CDR3 has 15 residues. CDR1 MNHNS and CDR2 SASEGT come from the germline V gene. This CDR3 reads CASSEVSWYPYEQYV. The CDR3 nucleotides read TGTGCCAGCAGTGAAGTTTCTTGGTATCCCTACGAGCAGTACGTC.

The rearrangement joins TRBV20-1 to TRBJ2-7; 9 positions agree with TRBD2. Germline assignment: CDR1 DFQATT and CDR2 SNEGSKA (reference sequence). V lost 0 bases, J lost 3 bases, and 12 bases stayed unmatched. The CDR3 spans 17 residues. CDR3 residues: CSARDTRLAGALYEQYF. CDR3 nucleotides: TGCAGTGCTAGAGACACAAGATTAGCGGGAGCTCTCTACGAGCAGTACTTC.

V usage is TRBV5-4 and J usage is TRBJ2-5; 9 bases match TRBD1. This CDR3 spans 16 amino acids. Germline CDR1 reads SGHNT; CDR2 reads YYREEE (reference sequence). With 3 bases clipped from V and 5 bases from J, the junction kept 11 bases outside the gene matches. The DNA of the CDR3 is TGTGCCAGCAGCTACAAAGCGGGACAGGGTGGGGAGACCCAGTACTTC. As protein: CASSYKAGQGGETQYF.

Points on this clonotype: The junction differs from germline at one of its ends, possibly a read error. The gene calls are TRBV5-6 and TRBJ2-1, with 7 bases matching TRBD1. Germline V CDR1 and CDR2: SGHDT, YYEEEE. This CDR3 contains 16 residues. CDR3 sequence (DNA): TGTGCCAGCAGCTTAGGGGGCAAGGGGGCTTACAATGAGCGGTTCTTC. Its protein is CASSLGGKGAYNERFF.

Concerning this clonotype: The junction departs from the called germline gene at one end, perhaps through a read error. The genes are TRBV20-1 and TRBJ2-5, with D unclear. Germline V CDR1 and CDR2: DFQATT, SNEGSKA (reference sequence). This CDR3 spans 12 amino acids. The CDR3 reads CSATRYQETQYF. CDR3 nucleotide sequence: TGCAGTGCTACGAGGTACCAAGAGACCCAGTATTTC.

Concerning this clonotype itself: The junction does not match germline at one end; this may be a read error. This CDR3 reads CASGVYERGNEQFF. CDR3 bases: TGTGCCAGCGGCGTTTATGAGAGAGGTAATGAGCAGTTTTTC. The rearrangement links TRBV9 to TRBJ2-1, with D hard to call. Germline loops: CDR1 SGDLS, CDR2 YYNGEE. This CDR3 has 14 residues.

With respect to this clonotype: This CDR3 is missing its conserved last phenylalanine or tryptophan, likely due to a read error. This chain connects TRBV20-1 to TRBJ1-4, with D unresolved. The CDR3 has 13 residues. CDR1 and CDR2 from the germline V gene are DFQATT and SNEGSKA (reference sequence). The CDR3 region has the DNA TGCAGTGCTAAAGAGGGAGGGAATGGAAAACTGTTTATT. This sequence encodes CSAKEGGNGKLFI.

On this clonotype: The conserved closing phenylalanine or tryptophan is absent in this CDR3, likely reflecting a read error. The chain has TRBV20-1 and TRBJ2-1; 10 positions agree with TRBD2. CDR1 DFQATT and CDR2 SNEGSKA come from the germline V gene (reference sequence). Germline trimming cut 3 bases from V and 9 bases from J; bases unmatched to any gene: 17. The CDR3 covers 17 residues. In DNA, the CDR3 is TGCAGTGCTAGTCGGACTAGCGGTCCCGGGAGTGTGGGTGAGCAGTTCTCC. Protein product: CSASRTSGPGSVGEQFS.

As concerns this clonotype: A much larger clonotype is one base distant, so this may be a read error. The CDR3 carries no conserved terminal phenylalanine or tryptophan, so it likely arises from a read error. This chain joins TRBV12-3 or TRBV12-4 and TRBJ2-7; 8 nucleotides match TRBD2. The CDR3 contains 15 residues. V was clipped by 2 bases and J by 2 bases; unmatched bases: 5. The CDR3 here is CASSLKAGDPYEQYL. The CDR3 DNA sequence: TGTGCCAGCAGTTTAAAAGCGGGAGATCCCTACGAGCAGTACCTC.